This T cell receptor (beta chain) was captured by sequencing in a study of shared clonotypes between healthy human individuals. Study in general: Used for every donor were three CD4 naive, three CD4 memory, two CD8 naive and one CD8 memory plate.

Method: immunoSEQ multiplex PCR; TCRdb's copy keeps in-frame clones and lacks some. The sample includes around 1,000,000 clones, 70% to 85% of them seen just once. Source material: memory CD4+ T cells from PBMCs. Subset in this sample: CD45RA-negative fraction. This TCR was recovered from a man between 18 and 35 years old in good health. Some clones in this sample may be carry-over from other donors' samples.

The CDR3 reads CASSEREGPLYEQYF. For the CDR3, the DNA is TGTGCCAGCAGCGAAAGGGAAGGGCCTTTGTACGAGCAGTACTTC. The J gene is TRBJ2-7, the V gene TRBV9; D is unresolved. CDR1 and CDR2 (germline): SGDLS, YYNGEE. The CDR3 loop spans 15 amino acids. V gave up 3 bases and J gave up 4 bases, with 17 bases separating them.